This T cell receptor (beta chain) was recorded in a study of cytomegalovirus exposure and HLA in healthy donors (dated by TCRdb to 2015 to 2018). With regard to the full study: In an earlier analysis of fewer than 750 of the donors, approximately 300 Gb of sequence data and 95 million to 130 million unique TCR beta sequences from about 179 million T cells were reported. The study combined high-throughput TCR immunosequencing, statistical association of individual TCRs with disease status, and machine learning to predict cytomegalovirus infection status. Donor age, sex, ethnicity and CMV serostatus were compiled alongside the repertoire data. An earlier analysis of 450 to 750 of the donors used high-throughput TCR beta sequencing to judge whether each TCR beta V gene segment behaved as functional or pseudogenic. HLA typing included class I and class II loci at four-digit resolution. Besides the first cohort of some 670 subjects, a separate validation cohort made up of 95 to 150 different subjects was used. The later analysis used no new phenotypic data to find candidate immune exposures, relying instead on TCR beta sequences and their occurrence across donors. Typing coverage varied by locus: about 629-630 donors for A, B, C, DRB1 and DQB1; about 520 for DQA1; over 600 for DPA1; more than 450 for DPB1. A later genetic analysis took genome-wide SNP genotypes for about 55% of the 666 donors and used that subset as a discovery cohort. Roughly 300 gigabases of sequencing data and approximately 85 million unique TCR sequences were included in an early release covering about 600 HLA-typed donors. Among about 390 genotyped donors of the cohort, an average of around 240,000 unique TCR beta nucleotide sequences were sequenced per donor, around 20% of them non-productive. A later analysis re-analyzed previously published TCR beta repertoires from approximately 670 donors and added high-resolution HLA genotyping to study TCR occurrence patterns. The study used immunosequencing to profile the T cell repertoires of 670 or so subjects and linked those repertoires to cytomegalovirus serostatus. The genetic ancestry cluster associated with self-reported Caucasian donors included roughly four fifths of the roughly 400 genotyped donors. The aim of the study was to test whether cataloging public T cell receptors could identify signatures of past pathogen exposure. Several DR-DQ haplotypes were handled as single units for association and clustering because linkage in the cohort was strong. All discovery cohort repertoires had been generated using a single sequencing platform. Paper-wide results and their limitations: A cluster of highly shared sequence variants was judged likely to be a technical artifact of the sequencing pipeline. A further reported finding was that TCR beta sequences accurately predicted the HLA-A and HLA-B alleles for most subjects in the first cohort. A later genetic analysis reported fewer N-insertions in productive TCRs among donors in an Asian-associated ancestry cluster than the approximately 700-donor mean. Some 16 rarely observed V segments, including chromosome 9 orphons, were excluded from the earlier analysis of a few hundred of the donors because counts were too low. The authors suggested that the approach could potentially be generalized to other disease states and immunological phenotypes. HLA typing was unavailable for some donors at each locus, so association tests used only the typed subset. According to a later analysis, TCR association rates differed among HLA loci, with DRB1 alleles showing the most associated TCRs and HLA-C alleles showing the fewest. Sequencing depth was assumed to be roughly uniform across donors in the presence/absence analyses, though that assumption may not hold. In this cohort, only TCR beta chains were sequenced, and detectable features were limited by the absence of alpha or paired-chain data. Immune exposure information for the cohort was limited to CMV serostatus. V-gene and J-gene trimming of TCR beta chains was associated with a missense DCLRE1C variant in a later genetic analysis, and the association was replicated in an independent cohort. In the study, around 150 TCR beta chains were listed as associated with cytomegalovirus. Broadly in line with IMGT annotations, most TCR beta V segments showed up in productive rearrangements about 87% or about 30% of the time in an earlier analysis of 450 to 750 of the donors. Most TCR sequences were observed very rarely across donors, whereas some public TCRs were present in many individuals. Assigning TCR associations to individual alleles was difficult when HLA alleles, especially DR and DQ, strongly co-occurred. Linkage disequilibrium might explain the correlated functional status among segregating V segments, but an unknown experimental factor could not be excluded. Compared with equally common non-associated chains, HLA-associated TCR beta chains in a later analysis were more clonally expanded and had lower generation probabilities. In a later analysis, several top co-occurrence clusters were reported to appear linked to parvovirus B19, influenza, CMV and Epstein-Barr virus. Three of the identified cytomegalovirus-associated TCR beta chains were confirmed in vitro to be specific for cytomegalovirus antigens. According to a later analysis, most CMV-associated TCR beta chains appeared to be HLA-restricted, and the HLA associations seemed to be driven largely by CMV exposure. Because the 87-base-pair reads could not distinguish some IMGT-functional V segments, including TRBV6-2 and TRBV6-3, those segments were excluded. The classifier was reported to diagnose cytomegalovirus status with high specificity and sensitivity in both the original cohort and the validation cohort. At a false discovery rate of 0.05, a later analysis linked 15,000 to 20,000 TCR beta sequences to specific HLA alleles.

The library relied on the immunoSEQ multiplex PCR assay. For the multiplex PCR, a mixture combining 60 forward primers for TCR Vbeta segments and 13 reverse primers for TCR Jbeta segments was used. Amplification of the CDR3 region of rearranged TCR beta genes was performed with a multiplex PCR assay on genomic DNA. The amplified TCR beta libraries were sequenced on the Illumina HiSeq System as 87-base-pair reads. Under the source paper's analysis protocol: A later analysis tallied around 87 million unique TCR beta chains across the 640 or so repertoires, and 10 million to 11 million of those chains were shared by two or more donors. Raw reads were error-corrected and collapsed into unique sequences by a nearest-neighbor algorithm in which closely related sequences were merged to remove PCR and sequencing errors. Alignment of CDR3 sequences to IMGT reference sequences was used to assign V, D and J gene segments. Each retained sequence needed at least a six-nucleotide match to both a V gene segment and a J gene segment. A rearrangement counted as productive if the CDR3 had no stop codons and remained in frame with V and J, and every other rearrangement counted as non-productive. Following IMGT convention, CDR3 was defined as the stretch from the second conserved V-encoded cysteine to the conserved J-encoded phenylalanine. The earlier analysis of about 620 of the donors excluded sequences that lacked an unambiguous match to a single V gene segment. In an earlier analysis of several hundred of the donors, a V segment was called functional when productive rearrangements were above 56.7%, and segregating when the standard deviation between donors exceeded 5%. To diagnose cytomegalovirus status from the catalog of TCR beta chain sequences, a statistical classification framework was built. In a later analysis, TCR nucleotide sequences were compared against IMGT/GENE-DB human TR gene sequences so that V and J genes could be assigned. In a later analysis, CDR3 sequences and most-parsimonious VDJ recombination scenarios were assigned using the TCRdist pipeline. In a later analysis, each TCR beta chain was defined by its CDR3 amino acid sequence together with its V-gene family, and reads without a unique V-gene family were excluded. As a way to deal with suspected cross-contamination and a sequencing artifact, a later analysis dropped roughly 600 nucleotide sequences that were highly shared and had low generation probability. In a later analysis, a clonal expansion index was calculated for each public chain from normalized within-repertoire ranks of inferred template counts. In a later analysis, generation probabilities were computed with a VDJ recombination model fitted to out-of-frame rearrangements, and the resulting probabilities were checked against IGoR. A later analysis scored TCR-TCR, TCR-HLA and TCR-CMV co-occurrence with hypergeometric tests, applying a repertoire-size bias correction to TCR pairs. False discovery rates were estimated in a later analysis by permuting HLA or CMV assignments 20 times. A later analysis grouped co-occurring TCRs with DBSCAN, adding TCRdist sequence similarity when clustering within HLA-allele-positive subsets. Co-occurrence clustering excluded repertoires with fewer than 30,000 or more than 120,000 public chains, plus five with anomalous nucleotide sharing. The source is immuneACCESS, and TCRdb retained only in-frame sequences with V and J called. Part of the clones is not carried over; for the studies checked, unresolved V genes explain less than half of this, and the remainder is unexplained. The V and J calls and the clone size are those of that table, but D and trimming were determined from the DNA. The sample data list under 110,000 clones, and 60% to 75% of these were observed just once. The ten largest clones capture 2.5% to 3.5% of the sample.

With respect to this clone: Its recognized antigen is unknown. No base quality values were provided; no much bigger clone lies one nucleotide off.

Trimming takes 4 bases off V and 7 bases off J; junction bases not matched to a gene: 10. The CDR3 contains 16 residues, cysteine and phenylalanine counted. The sequence is cut down to CDR3 DNA, 48 bases in frame from base 1. CDR1 and CDR2, per the germline V gene, are SGHDT and YYEEEE. The cohort was made up of 666 healthy bone marrow donors. At the time of sampling, all cohort members were nominally healthy, though unrecorded immune exposures were likely present. The donor was CMV seropositive and was included in the group of approximately 300 seropositive cohort members. A peripheral blood sample was collected from each donor, and TCR beta sequencing was performed on peripheral blood mononuclear cells. Genomic DNA extraction from the blood cell samples was performed with the Qiagen DNeasy Blood Extraction Kit.

The origin of this receptor is a male donor in good health and CMV-seropositive. The sample comprised PBMCs. The receptor chain draws on TRBV5-6 and TRBJ2-2, and 10 junction bases match TRBD1. The encoded CDR3 is CASSEGDRGHVGELFF. The nucleotides read TGTGCCAGCAGCGAAGGGGACAGGGGCCATGTCGGGGAGCTGTTTTTT.